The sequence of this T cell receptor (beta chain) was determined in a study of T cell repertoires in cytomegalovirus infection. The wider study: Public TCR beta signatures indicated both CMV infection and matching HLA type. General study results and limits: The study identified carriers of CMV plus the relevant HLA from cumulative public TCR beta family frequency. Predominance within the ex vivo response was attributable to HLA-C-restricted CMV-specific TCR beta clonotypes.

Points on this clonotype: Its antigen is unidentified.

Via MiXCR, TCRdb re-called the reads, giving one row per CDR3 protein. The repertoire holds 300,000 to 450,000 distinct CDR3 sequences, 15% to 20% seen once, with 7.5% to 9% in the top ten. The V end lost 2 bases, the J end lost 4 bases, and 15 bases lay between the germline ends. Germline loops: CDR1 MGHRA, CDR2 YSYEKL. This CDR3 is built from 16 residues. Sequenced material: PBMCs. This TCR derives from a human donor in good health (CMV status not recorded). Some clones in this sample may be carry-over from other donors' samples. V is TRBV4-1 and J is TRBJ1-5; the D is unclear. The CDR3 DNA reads TGCGCCAGCAGCCAAAGGGCTCCCGACCCTAATCAGCCCCAGCATTTT. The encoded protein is CASSQRAPDPNQPQHF.